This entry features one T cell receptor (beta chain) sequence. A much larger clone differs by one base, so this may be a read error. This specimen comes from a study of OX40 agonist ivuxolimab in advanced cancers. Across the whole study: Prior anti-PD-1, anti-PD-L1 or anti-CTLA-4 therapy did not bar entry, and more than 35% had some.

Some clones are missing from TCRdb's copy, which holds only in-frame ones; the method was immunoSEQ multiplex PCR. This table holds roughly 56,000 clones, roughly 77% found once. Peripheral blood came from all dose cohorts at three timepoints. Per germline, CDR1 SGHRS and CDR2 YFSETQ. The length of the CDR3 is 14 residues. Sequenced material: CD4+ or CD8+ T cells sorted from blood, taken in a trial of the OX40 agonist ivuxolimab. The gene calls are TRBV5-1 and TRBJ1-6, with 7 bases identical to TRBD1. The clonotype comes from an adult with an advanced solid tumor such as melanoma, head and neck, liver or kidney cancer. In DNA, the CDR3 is TGCGCCAGCAGCCAGGGGGGGTTTGATTCACCCCCCCACTTT. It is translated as CASSQGGFDSPPHF.